These T cell receptor beta chains were read from a single sample in a study of cytomegalovirus exposure and HLA in healthy donors. Using immunoSEQ multiplex PCR, the repertoire was profiled, and TCRdb retains in-frame clones only, with some absent. Among hundreds of thousands of clones, around 80% were seen once, and the ten largest hold about 14%. Sequenced material: PBMCs. These receptors were collected from a man between 35 and 55 years old in good health and CMV-seronegative. Both conserved end residues are trimmed from each CDR3. Fields, in order: V gene, clone size, J gene, CDR3 protein. Clone size, where shown, is once, few, many, or a class for clones that have expanded.

TRBV19	.	TRBJ1-4	ASSMWTNEKLF
TRBV28	.	TRBJ2-1	ATRLAGGNEQF
TRBV19	.	TRBJ1-1	ASSRVRTENTEAF
TRBV4-3	.	TRBJ2-3	ASSQEWRGGADTQY
TRBV6-6	.	TRBJ1-1	ASSTRVRGQRAF
TRBV25-1	once	.	ASTGQGGYEQY
TRBV7-3	.	TRBJ1-6	ASSSGQGRGSPLH
TRBV13	.	TRBJ1-1	ASSPIRQGSMNTEAF
TRBV5-6	.	TRBJ2-7	ASSASGTEGSYEQY
TRBV7-4	.	TRBJ2-5	ASSLVPQLAQQETQY
TRBV7-9	.	TRBJ2-5	ASSSRPGTGGLETQY
TRBV15	.	TRBJ2-7	ATSRGSGEQY
TRBV6-1	once	TRBJ1-2	ASREQGAFGYT
TRBV5-5	.	TRBJ1-3	ASSSPRLSGNTIY
TRBV27	.	TRBJ2-5	ASSVNWAETQY
TRBV28	.	TRBJ1-2	ASSRTVRIFYGYT
TRBV29-1	.	TRBJ2-3	SYDSSTDTQY
TRBV5-6	.	TRBJ2-3	ASSFRDTQY
TRBV27	.	TRBJ2-3	ASSLTLEPSTDTQY
TRBV4-1	.	TRBJ1-6	ASSQDRGQGYNSPLH
TRBV2	once	TRBJ2-2	ASGMDGTNTGELF
TRBV7-8	.	TRBJ2-3	ASSPLAGGRTDTQY
TRBV4-1	.	TRBJ2-5	ASSHSGTAQETQY
TRBV2	.	TRBJ2-3	ASRGLAGATDTQY
TRBV11-3	.	TRBJ2-2	ASSLTGELF
TRBV7-9	.	TRBJ2-2	ASSLQGAPTGELF
TRBV5-1	.	TRBJ2-3	ASSFASIGTDTQY
TRBV4-1	.	TRBJ2-7	ASSQERLAAGSYEQY
TRBV5-1	.	TRBJ2-7	ASSLGQGAKDEQY
TRBV5-6	few	TRBJ1-1	ASSLPGDTEAF
TRBV18	.	.	ASSPANQGYEQY